This T cell receptor (beta chain) was identified in a study of OX40 agonist ivuxolimab in advanced cancers. Study-wide results and caveats: Antigen specificity remained undetermined for the expanded peripheral T cells. The study found that CD8+ T cells averaged more expanded clones than CD4+.

TCRdb's copy holds only in-frame clones and misses some; the assay was immunoSEQ multiplex PCR. The sample yields 65,000 to 85,000 clones, around 84% seen once. Autoimmune disease history or systemic immunosuppression meant exclusion. Worth noting for this clone: The antigen remains unidentified.

Per the germline V gene, CDR1 is SGHTA and CDR2 is FQGTGA. This CDR3 has 19 residues. V gave up 4 bases and J gave up 2 bases; unmatched junction bases: 8. The source was CD4+ or CD8+ T cells sorted from blood, collected in a trial of the OX40 agonist ivuxolimab. This TCR derives from an adult with an advanced solid tumor such as melanoma, head and neck, liver or kidney cancer. J is TRBJ2-1 and V is TRBV7-3; 16 positions agree with TRBD2. The CDR3 region is CASSSQGTSGRAAYNEQFF. The CDR3 bases are TGTGCCAGCAGCTCCCAAGGGACTAGCGGGAGGGCTGCCTACAATGAGCAGTTCTTC.